The 29 T cell receptor beta chains below were found in one sample sequenced in a study of blood T cell repertoires in COVID-19. The data were produced by immunoSEQ multiplex PCR, yet TCRdb's version contains in-frame clones alone and is incomplete. The data show about 160,000 clones, 85% seen once. What was sequenced was peripheral blood. These receptors all stem from a human donor with acute or convalescent COVID-19. The donor label of this sample is uncertain.

This clone was found a few times. This sequence joins TRBV5-1 and TRBJ1-1; the D gene is possibly TRBD1 (6 bases). Trimming pared 0 bases from V and 5 bases from J, leaving 11 bases between. The CDR3 runs to 14 residues. CDR1 SGHRS and CDR2 YFSETQ come from the germline V gene. CDR3 nucleotide sequence: TGCGCCAGCAGCTTGGACTACAGGGATACTGAAGCTTTCTTT. Its protein product is CASSLDYRDTEAFF. Full variable domain (remainder filled in from reference TRBV5-1 and TRBJ1-1): KAGVTQTPRYLIKTRGQQVTLSCSPISGHRSVSWYQQTPGQGLQFLFEYFSETQRNKGNFPGRFSGRQFSNSRSEMNVSTLELGDSALYLCASSLDYRDTEAFFGQGTRLTVV.

The chain has TRBV5-4 and TRBJ2-1; 11 nucleotides align to TRBD1. With 4 bases clipped from V and 8 bases from J, the junction kept 8 bases outside the gene matches. The CDR3 is made up of 15 amino acids. CDR1 SGHNT and CDR2 YYREEE come from the germline V gene (reference sequence). CDR3 residues: CASSATDRGRDEQFF. The CDR3 nucleotides read TGTGCCAGCAGCGCGACGGACAGGGGGCGCGATGAGCAGTTCTTC.

The rearrangement joins TRBV19 to TRBJ1-6; no clear D. This CDR3 region has 16 residues. V lost 3 bases to trimming and J lost 7 bases, with 16 bases between them. Germline lookup yields CDR1 LNHDA and CDR2 SQIVND (reference sequence). The CDR3 spells CASSIEGGWRNSPLHF. CDR3 coding DNA: TGTGCCAGTAGTATTGAGGGAGGGTGGAGAAATTCACCCCTCCACTTT.

The V call is TRBV7-2, the J call TRBJ2-3; tentatively, D is TRBD2 (6 bases). V lost 3 bases to trimming and J lost 2 bases, with 15 bases between them. Germline lookup yields CDR1 SGHTA and CDR2 FQGNSA. The CDR3 sequence is 16 residues long. The CDR3 bases are TGTGCCAGCAGCTTCTCTTCGGCGGGGACCACAGATACGCAGTATTTT. Its protein product is CASSFSSAGTTDTQYF.

This clone turned up a few times. The V call is TRBV20-1, the J call TRBJ1-4; D is unresolved. V lost 2 bases and J 7 bases, leaving 5 bases between the germline ends. CDR3 size: 11 residues. Germline CDR1 and CDR2: DFQATT and SNEGSKA (reference sequence). The CDR3 is CSARLGEKLFF. The CDR3 region has the DNA TGCAGTGCTAGACTCGGTGAAAAACTGTTTTTT.

The chain has TRBV6-2 or TRBV6-3 and TRBJ2-3, with unresolved D. Germline V gives CDR1 MNHEY, CDR2 SVGEGT. CDR3 length: 16 amino acids. V lost 2 bases, J lost 2 bases, and 14 bases lay in between. Here the CDR3 reads CASSYIGRRSTDTQYF. The CDR3 bases are TGTGCCAGCAGTTACATCGGCAGGCGATCCACAGATACGCAGTATTTT.

The V and J genes are TRBV5-1 and TRBJ1-6, with 10 positions matching TRBD1. The trim removed 0 bases at V and 8 bases at J, leaving 5 bases unmatched. The germline gives CDR1 SGHRS, CDR2 YFSETQ. This CDR3 has 16 amino acids. The CDR3, as DNA: TGCGCCAGCAGCTTGGACGGGGGGACAGGGGATTCACCCCTCCACTTT. Protein product: CASSLDGGTGDSPLHF.

This chain connects TRBV5-6 to TRBJ1-4, with D tentatively TRBD1 (6 bases). V lost 6 bases, J lost 4 bases, and 13 bases lay in between. The CDR3 is 14 amino acids. Looked up from germline, CDR1 is SGHDT and CDR2 is YYEEEE. The CDR3: CASTVDSRNEKLFF. In DNA, the CDR3 is TGTGCCAGCACCGTGGACAGCCGTAATGAAAAACTGTTTTTT.

J is TRBJ1-1 and V is TRBV10-3; 11 bases are a match to TRBD1. The CDR3 is 15 amino acids. The V gene's germline CDR1 is ENHRY and CDR2 SYGVKD. V lost 6 bases to trimming and J lost 3 bases; unmatched junction nucleotides: 6. The CDR3 sequence: CAISRRTGGYTEAFF. The CDR3 DNA reads as TGTGCCATCAGCCGGCGGACAGGGGGCTACACTGAAGCTTTCTTT.

The J gene is TRBJ2-4, the V gene TRBV6-5; perhaps TRBD2 as D (6 bases). CDR3 size: 15 residues. CDR1 MNHEY and CDR2 SVGAGI come from the germline V gene. Trimming cost V 5 bases and J 7 bases, with 18 bases left between them. CDR3 coding DNA: TGTGCCAGCAGTCCGATGGCGGCAGGGAGGAACATTCAGTACTTC. Translation: CASSPMAAGRNIQYF.

The rearrangement links TRBV7-2 to TRBJ2-5; 10 bases line up with TRBD1. The CDR3 is 19 residues long. With V trimmed by 4 bases and J by 5 bases, 19 bases remained unmatched. Germline V lookup: CDR1 SGHTA, CDR2 FQGNSA. This CDR3 reads CASSSRRRDRGFIGETQYF. The CDR3 DNA is TGTGCCAGCAGCTCGCGACGAAGGGACAGGGGATTTATTGGGGAGACCCAGTACTTC.

The chain has TRBV7-9 and TRBJ2-3; D is unclear. Looked up from germline, CDR1 is SEHNR and CDR2 is FQNEAQ (reference sequence). The CDR3 sequence is 13 residues long. Trimming cost V 2 bases and J 2 bases, with 5 bases left between them. CDR3 DNA: TGTGCCAGCAGCTTATCAGTCACAGATACGCAGTATTTT. It codes for CASSLSVTDTQYF.

The chain recombines TRBV7-8 with TRBJ1-5; 7 nucleotides agree with TRBD1. Germline V gene lookup returns CDR1 SGHVS and CDR2 FQNEAQ. Unmatched junction bases numbered 9, after V lost 5 bases and J lost 5 bases. CDR3 length: 15 amino acids. The CDR3 region has the DNA TGTGCCAGCAGCACCGACAGGGCCAGGGATCAGCCCCAGCATTTT. It encodes CASSTDRARDQPQHF. The full variable domain, rest sourced from reference TRBV7-8 and TRBJ1-5, is GAGVSQSPRYKVAKRGQDVALRCDPISGHVSLFWYQQALGQGPEFLTYFQNEAQLDKSGLPSDRFFAERPEGSVSTLKIQRTQQEDSAVYLCASSTDRARDQPQHFGDGTRLSIL.

On this clone itself: One end of the junction varies from germline; a read error may be responsible. The chain is built from TRBV19 and TRBJ2-7; D unclear. The length of the CDR3 is 13 residues. Germline CDR1 and CDR2: LNHDA and SQIVND (reference sequence). The CDR3 sequence: CASRGLFSSEQYF. As DNA, the CDR3 is TGTGCCAGTCGTGGCCTGTTCTCCTCCGAGCAGTACTTC.

The CDR3 protein is CASRIEAGGYTF. The CDR3 DNA reads TGTGCCAGCAGGATTGAGGCGGGGGGCTACACCTTC. V is TRBV2 and J is TRBJ1-2; D is unclear. The CDR3 spans 12 residues. From germline, CDR1 is SNHLY and CDR2 FYNNEI. V was clipped by 6 bases and J by 8 bases, with 13 bases between them.

The chain is built from TRBV30 and TRBJ1-5, with TRBD1 matching over 9 bases. Trimming at V came to 0 bases and at J to 6 bases, leaving 3 bases not matched to a gene. Germline V gives CDR1 GTSNPN, CDR2 SVGIG (reference sequence). CDR3 length: 14 amino acids. For the CDR3, the DNA is TGTGCCTGGAGTGTGGGACAGGGTATTCAGCCCCAGCATTTT. Its translation: CAWSVGQGIQPQHF.

This chain joins TRBV2 and TRBJ1-3; no reliable D call. CDR1 is SNHLY, CDR2 FYNNEI, per germline. The CDR3 spans 15 residues. V was cut by 2 bases and J by 4 bases, with 12 bases left in between. CDR3 DNA: TGTGCCAGCAGTGAAAAGCTCTCTGAGGGAAACACCATATATTTT. Residues: CASSEKLSEGNTIYF. The full variable domain, in which reference TRBV2 and TRBJ1-3 provide the parts outside the CDR3, is EPEVTQTPSHQVTQMGQEVILRCVPISNHLYFYWYRQILGQKVEFLVSFYNNEISEKSEIFDDQFSVERPDGSNFTLKIRSTKLEDSAMYFCASSEKLSEGNTIYFGEGSWLTVV.

The CDR3 nucleotides read TGTGCCAGCAGTGAAAATACTTTGAGCAATCAGCCCCAGCATTTT. Amino acid sequence: CASSENTLSNQPQHF. V is TRBV2 and J is TRBJ1-5, with no clear D. There are 15 residues in the CDR3. Germline-derived CDR1 and CDR2 are SNHLY and FYNNEI. Trimming pared 2 bases from V and 1 base from J, leaving 9 bases between.

This chain uses TRBV4-3 with TRBJ1-5; unclear D gene. The germline CDR1 and CDR2 sequences are LGHNA and YSLEER. The CDR3 contains 16 residues. With 2 bases removed from V and 7 bases from J, the gap between germline ends came to 18 bases. Written as DNA, the CDR3 is TGCGCCAGCAGCCAAAGTGCGGTCAGCGGAGGCCAGCCCCAGCATTTT. Translating gives CASSQSAVSGGQPQHF.

The chain employs TRBV14 and TRBJ2-7, with 7 bases identical to TRBD1. The CDR3 is made up of 16 amino acids. Germline lookup yields CDR1 SGHDN and CDR2 FVKESK. The V and J ends lost 4 bases and 8 bases, in that order; junction bases with no gene match: 17. This CDR3 is CASSRPPGQRLQQQYF. In nucleotides, the CDR3 is TGTGCCAGCAGCCGACCCCCGGGACAGCGCCTACAACAGCAGTACTTC.

The chain carries TRBV19 and TRBJ1-5, with a tentative D call TRBD1 (5 bases). The CDR3 runs 16 residues. Trimming removed 0 bases from V and 1 base from J, with 10 bases in between. CDR1 and CDR2 (germline): LNHDA, SQIVND (reference sequence). DNA of the CDR3: TGTGCCAGTAGTATAGAATCAGGGAAAAGCAATCAGCCCCAGCATTTT. It specifies CASSIESGKSNQPQHF.

V and J are TRBV4-1 and TRBJ1-3; TRBD1 agrees at 8 bases. This CDR3 has 17 amino acids. Germline CDR1 reads MGHRA; CDR2 reads YSYEKL. Germline trimming cut 4 bases from V and 4 bases from J; bases unmatched to any gene: 12. This chain's CDR3 is CASSPFPGQVLGNTIYF. For the CDR3, the DNA is TGCGCCAGCAGCCCCTTTCCGGGACAGGTCTTAGGAAACACCATATATTTT.

The genes are TRBV28 and TRBJ1-4; 11 bases are shared with TRBD1. Germline V gene sequence: CDR1 MDHEN, CDR2 SYDVKM. The CDR3 is 14 residues long. The junction had 5 bases not matched to a gene; V was cut back by 7 bases and J by 7 bases. The CDR3 here is CASTLGQGVEKLFF. For the CDR3, the DNA is TGTGCCAGCACTTTGGGACAGGGGGTTGAAAAACTGTTTTTT.

The chain links TRBV19 to TRBJ2-2, with a weak D call TRBD2 (5 bases). This CDR3 has 15 residues. V lost 2 bases and J lost 2, with 9 bases in between. The germline V gene has CDR1 LNHDA and CDR2 SQIVND (reference sequence). The CDR3 nucleotides are TGTGCCAGTAGTATATCGACGGGAAACACCGGGGAGCTGTTTTTT. This codes for CASSISTGNTGELFF.

The rearrangement joins TRBV6-5 to TRBJ1-5; tentative D call: TRBD1 (6 bases). With 5 bases removed from V and 7 bases from J, the gap between germline ends came to 15 bases. The CDR3 sequence is 14 residues long. Germline CDR1 reads MNHEY; CDR2 reads SVGAGI. CDR3 sequence reads: CASSTGGAGQPQHF. CDR3 DNA sequence: TGTGCCAGCAGTACGGGGGGGGCTGGACAGCCCCAGCATTTT.

The V gene is TRBV6-5, the J gene TRBJ1-3, with a possible D match to TRBD1 (5 bases). The length of the CDR3 is 15 residues. Germline CDR1 and CDR2: MNHEY and SVGAGI. Trimming cost V 8 bases and J 3 bases, with 17 bases left between them. This CDR3 is CASCIAGGGGNTIYF. CDR3 sequence (DNA): TGTGCCAGCTGTATTGCGGGGGGGGGTGGAAACACCATATATTTT.

The rearrangement uses TRBV4-1 and TRBJ1-1; TRBD1 is a possible D gene (5 bases). Germline V gives CDR1 MGHRA, CDR2 YSYEKL. The CDR3 runs to 14 residues. Trimming took off 0 bases at V and 4 bases at J, with 9 bases between the two ends. The CDR3 region has the DNA TGCGCCAGCAGCCAAGAGGGGAGGGGCACTGAAGCTTTCTTT. Residues: CASSQEGRGTEAFF.

This rearrangement joins TRBV28 to TRBJ2-7; D is perhaps TRBD2 (5 bases). The germline CDR1 and CDR2 sequences are MDHEN and SYDVKM. The CDR3 totals 13 residues. V lost 6 bases, J lost 4 bases, and 13 bases lay in between. In nucleotides, the CDR3 is TGTGCCAGCAGGACACCCGGGATATACGAGCAGTACTTC. As protein: CASRTPGIYEQYF.

This clone appeared once. CDR3 DNA: TGTGCCAGCAGGCCCGGACATTCCTCCTACGAGCAGTACTTC. Amino acids: CASRPGHSSYEQYF. The J gene is TRBJ2-7, the V gene TRBV6-5, with D possibly being TRBD1 (5 bases). V was trimmed by 6 bases and J by 0 bases, leaving 12 bases between them. The CDR3 is 14 amino acids. In germline, CDR1 is MNHEY, CDR2 SVGAGI.